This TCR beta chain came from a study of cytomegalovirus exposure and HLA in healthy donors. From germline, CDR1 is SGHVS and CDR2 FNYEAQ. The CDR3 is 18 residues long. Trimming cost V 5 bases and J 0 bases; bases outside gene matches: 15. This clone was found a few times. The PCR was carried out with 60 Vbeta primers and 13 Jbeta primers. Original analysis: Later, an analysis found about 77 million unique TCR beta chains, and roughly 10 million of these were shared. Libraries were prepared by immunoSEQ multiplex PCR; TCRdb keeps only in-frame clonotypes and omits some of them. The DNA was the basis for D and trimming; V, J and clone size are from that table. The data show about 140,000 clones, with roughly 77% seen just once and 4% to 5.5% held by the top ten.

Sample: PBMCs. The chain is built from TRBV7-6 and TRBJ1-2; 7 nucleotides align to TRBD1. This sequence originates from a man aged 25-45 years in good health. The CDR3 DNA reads TGTGCCAGCAGCCCAAAAGACAGGGTAGTAGGGTCTAACTATGGCTACACCTTC. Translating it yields CASSPKDRVVGSNYGYTF.